This TCR beta chain was identified during a study of cytomegalovirus exposure and HLA in healthy donors. Profiled with immunoSEQ multiplex PCR; TCRdb holds only in-frame clones, not every one. The table records 170,000 or so clones, 85% of them present only once. Trimming took 5 bases from V and 3 from J; bases not matched to a gene: 6. The CDR3 is 14 amino acids. Germline lookup yields CDR1 SGHTA and CDR2 FQGNSA. This TCR was recovered from a man younger than 35 in good health and CMV-seropositive. V is TRBV7-2 and J is TRBJ2-7; TRBD1 agrees at 8 bases. Material: PBMCs. CDR3 in amino acids: CASSPGQGGYEQYF. The CDR3 nucleotides are TGTGCCAGCAGCCCTGGACAGGGAGGCTACGAGCAGTACTTC.